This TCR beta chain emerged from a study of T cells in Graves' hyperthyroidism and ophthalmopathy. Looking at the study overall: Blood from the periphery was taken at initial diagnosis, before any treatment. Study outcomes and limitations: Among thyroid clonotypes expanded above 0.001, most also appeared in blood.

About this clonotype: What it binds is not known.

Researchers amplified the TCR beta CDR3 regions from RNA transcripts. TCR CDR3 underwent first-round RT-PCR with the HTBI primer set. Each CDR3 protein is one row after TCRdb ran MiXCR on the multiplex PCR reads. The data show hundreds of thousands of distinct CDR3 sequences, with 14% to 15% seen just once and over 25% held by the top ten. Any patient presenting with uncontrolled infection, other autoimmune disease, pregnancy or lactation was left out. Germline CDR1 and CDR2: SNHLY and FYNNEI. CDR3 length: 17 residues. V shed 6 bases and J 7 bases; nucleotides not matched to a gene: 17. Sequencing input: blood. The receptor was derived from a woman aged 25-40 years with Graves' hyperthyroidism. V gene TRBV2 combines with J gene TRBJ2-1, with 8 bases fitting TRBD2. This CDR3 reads CASSRGLAYTVVNEQFF. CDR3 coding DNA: TGTGCCAGCAGCCGCGGACTAGCTTACACGGTTGTGAATGAGCAGTTCTTC.